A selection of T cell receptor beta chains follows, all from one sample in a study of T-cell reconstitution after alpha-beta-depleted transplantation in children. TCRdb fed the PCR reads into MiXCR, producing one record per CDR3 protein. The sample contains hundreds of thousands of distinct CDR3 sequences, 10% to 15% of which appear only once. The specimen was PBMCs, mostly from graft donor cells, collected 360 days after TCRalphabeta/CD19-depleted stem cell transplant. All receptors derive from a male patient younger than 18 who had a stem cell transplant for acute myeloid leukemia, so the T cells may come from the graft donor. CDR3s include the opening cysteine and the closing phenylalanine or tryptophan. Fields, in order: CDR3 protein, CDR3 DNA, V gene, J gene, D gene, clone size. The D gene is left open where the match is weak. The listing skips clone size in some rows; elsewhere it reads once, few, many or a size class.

CDR3 protein: CASSLGLVGGYNEQFF
CDR3 DNA: TGTGCCAGCAGCTTGGGGTTAGTGGGAGGCTACAATGAGCAGTTCTTC
V gene: TRBV5-6
J gene: TRBJ2-1
D gene: -
clone size: -

CDR3 protein: CAISEFSDRLYGYTF
CDR3 DNA: TGTGCCATCAGTGAGTTCTCCGACAGACTCTATGGCTACACCTTC
V gene: TRBV10-3
J gene: TRBJ1-2
D gene: -
clone size: few

CDR3 protein: CASSYRVLAKNIQYF
CDR3 DNA: TGTGCCAGCAGTTACAGGGTTCTAGCCAAAAACATTCAGTACTTC
V gene: TRBV12-3/TRBV12-4
J gene: TRBJ2-4
D gene: -
clone size: -

CDR3 protein: CASSPPGQGASETQYF
CDR3 DNA: TGTGCCAGCAGCCCCCCGGGACAGGGGGCTTCGGAGACCCAGTACTTC
V gene: TRBV28
J gene: TRBJ2-5
D gene: TRBD1
clone size: many

CDR3 protein: CASSLGGGVAGALYEQYF
CDR3 DNA: TGTGCCAGCAGCTTGGGCGGTGGGGTAGCGGGAGCCCTCTACGAGCAGTACTTC
V gene: TRBV11-2
J gene: TRBJ2-7
D gene: TRBD2
clone size: few

CDR3 protein: CSARGASRGHYEQYF
CDR3 DNA: TGCAGTGCTAGAGGAGCTAGCCGCGGGCACTACGAGCAGTACTTC
V gene: TRBV20-1
J gene: TRBJ2-7
D gene: -
clone size: few

CDR3 protein: CAISLPLAGGNTGELFF
CDR3 DNA: TGTGCCATCAGCCTGCCACTAGCGGGAGGGAACACCGGGGAGCTGTTTTTT
V gene: TRBV10-3
J gene: TRBJ2-2
D gene: TRBD2
clone size: few

CDR3 protein: CASSFRGRSETQYF
CDR3 DNA: TGTGCCAGCAGTTTCCGCGGCCGGTCGGAGACCCAGTACTTC
V gene: TRBV27
J gene: TRBJ2-5
D gene: -
clone size: few

CDR3 protein: CASSLRYRVKDNEQFF
CDR3 DNA: TGTGCCAGCAGTTTACGGTACAGGGTTAAGGACAATGAGCAGTTCTTC
V gene: TRBV12-3/TRBV12-4
J gene: TRBJ2-1
D gene: -
clone size: -

CDR3 protein: CASSQDMPTGDTQYF
CDR3 DNA: TGCGCCAGCAGCCAAGATATGCCGACCGGAGATACGCAGTATTTT
V gene: TRBV4-3
J gene: TRBJ2-3
D gene: -
clone size: few

CDR3 protein: CASSSQRENEF
CDR3 DNA: TGTGCCAGCAGCTCTCAGCGGGAGAATGAGTTC
V gene: TRBV7-2
J gene: TRBJ2-1
D gene: TRBD2
clone size: -

CDR3 protein: CSAKKVSGANVLTF
CDR3 DNA: TGCAGTGCTAAGAAGGTCTCTGGGGCCAACGTCCTGACTTTC
V gene: TRBV20-1
J gene: TRBJ2-6
D gene: -
clone size: -

CDR3 protein: CASSLERFSDTQYF
CDR3 DNA: TGCGCCAGCAGCTTGGAGCGGTTCTCAGATACGCAGTATTTT
V gene: TRBV5-1
J gene: TRBJ2-3
D gene: -
clone size: few

CDR3 protein: CASIVGSASSYEQYF
CDR3 DNA: TGTGCCAGCATCGTCGGGAGCGCATCATCCTACGAGCAGTACTTC
V gene: TRBV7-9
J gene: TRBJ2-7
D gene: -
clone size: few

CDR3 protein: CASSFTKPGHPLTSF
CDR3 DNA: TGTGCCAGCAGCTTTACCAAACCGGGACACCCACTAACCAGCTTC
V gene: TRBV7-2
J gene: TRBJ2-5
D gene: -
clone size: many

CDR3 protein: CASSLEATRSGNTIYF
CDR3 DNA: TGTGCCAGCAGCTTGGAAGCGACCCGCTCTGGAAACACCATATATTTT
V gene: TRBV5-4
J gene: TRBJ1-3
D gene: -
clone size: -

CDR3 protein: CASSSNPSLQFF
CDR3 DNA: TGTGCCAGCAGCTCTAACCCCAGCTTGCAGTTCTTC
V gene: TRBV7-9
J gene: TRBJ2-1
D gene: -
clone size: few

CDR3 protein: CASSQVTAANTGELFF
CDR3 DNA: TGCGCCAGCAGCCAAGTCACAGCCGCGAACACCGGGGAGCTGTTTTTT
V gene: TRBV4-3
J gene: TRBJ2-2
D gene: -
clone size: -

CDR3 protein: CASRGQENTEAFF
CDR3 DNA: TGTGCCAGCAGGGGACAGGAGAACACTGAAGCTTTCTTT
V gene: TRBV27
J gene: TRBJ1-1
D gene: TRBD1
clone size: few

CDR3 protein: CASSVEGPGYEQYF
CDR3 DNA: TGTGCCAGCAGCGTAGAAGGCCCAGGGTACGAGCAGTACTTC
V gene: TRBV9
J gene: TRBJ2-7
D gene: -
clone size: -

CDR3 protein: CASSGQTGDTEAFF
CDR3 DNA: TGTGCCAGCAGCGGGCAGACAGGGGACACTGAAGCTTTCTTT
V gene: TRBV7-9
J gene: TRBJ1-1
D gene: TRBD1
clone size: many

CDR3 protein: CASSLEPRGTYNEQFF
CDR3 DNA: TGCGCCAGCAGCTTGGAGCCTAGGGGGACCTACAATGAGCAGTTCTTC
V gene: TRBV5-1
J gene: TRBJ2-1
D gene: -
clone size: many

CDR3 protein: CASSPVERPKEQYF
CDR3 DNA: TGCGCCAGCAGCCCTGTTGAGCGGCCTAAGGAGCAGTACTTC
V gene: TRBV5-1
J gene: TRBJ2-7
D gene: -
clone size: many

CDR3 protein: CASSDPYRETYNSPLHF
CDR3 DNA: TGTGCCAGCAGTGACCCGTACAGGGAAACCTATAATTCACCCCTCCACTTT
V gene: TRBV6-4
J gene: TRBJ1-6
D gene: -
clone size: -

CDR3 protein: CASSLVSAGEQPQHF
CDR3 DNA: TGTGCCAGCAGCTTAGTTTCGGCAGGGGAACAGCCCCAGCATTTT
V gene: TRBV7-2
J gene: TRBJ1-5
D gene: -
clone size: few

CDR3 protein: CSASRDARSYEQYF
CDR3 DNA: TGCAGTGCTAGCAGGGACGCCCGCTCCTACGAGCAGTACTTC
V gene: TRBV20-1
J gene: TRBJ2-7
D gene: -
clone size: -

CDR3 protein: CASSQARGRSGPNYEQYF
CDR3 DNA: TGCGCCAGCAGCCAAGCGCGAGGGAGATCGGGACCGAACTACGAGCAGTACTTC
V gene: TRBV4-3
J gene: TRBJ2-7
D gene: -
clone size: -

CDR3 protein: CASGRTGTYEQYF
CDR3 DNA: TGTGCCAGCGGGAGGACAGGGACCTACGAGCAGTACTTC
V gene: TRBV25-1
J gene: TRBJ2-7
D gene: TRBD1
clone size: -

CDR3 protein: CASSLEPSLSSYNEQFF
CDR3 DNA: TGTGCCAGCAGCTTGGAGCCTAGCCTAAGCTCCTACAATGAGCAGTTCTTC
V gene: TRBV5-6
J gene: TRBJ2-1
D gene: -
clone size: -

CDR3 protein: CASSVSGAVMSSYNEQFF
CDR3 DNA: TGTGCCAGCAGCGTCTCGGGAGCGGTCATGAGCTCCTACAATGAGCAGTTCTTC
V gene: TRBV9
J gene: TRBJ2-1
D gene: -
clone size: few

CDR3 protein: CASSGAVLAGHNEQFF
CDR3 DNA: TGTGCCAGCAGCGGAGCGGTTTTAGCGGGCCACAATGAGCAGTTCTTC
V gene: TRBV7-8
J gene: TRBJ2-1
D gene: TRBD2
clone size: -

CDR3 protein: CASSQGAYNEQFF
CDR3 DNA: TGTGCCAGCAGCCAAGGGGCTTACAATGAGCAGTTCTTC
V gene: TRBV4-3
J gene: TRBJ2-1
D gene: -
clone size: many

CDR3 protein: CASSTTHSNRGIGGIHTEAFF
CDR3 DNA: TGTGCCAGCAGCACTACCCATTCTAACAGGGGGATAGGGGGGATTCACACTGAAGCTTTCTTT
V gene: TRBV7-1
J gene: TRBJ1-1
D gene: TRBD1
clone size: -

CDR3 protein: CSVAPGLREQFF
CDR3 DNA: TGCAGCGTTGCCCCGGGATTACGTGAGCAGTTCTTC
V gene: TRBV29-1
J gene: TRBJ2-1
D gene: -
clone size: -

CDR3 protein: CASSGTANRDGYTF
CDR3 DNA: TGTGCCAGCAGTGGGACAGCAAATCGGGATGGCTACACCTTC
V gene: TRBV9
J gene: TRBJ1-2
D gene: TRBD1
clone size: few

CDR3 protein: CASSLKVAQETQYF
CDR3 DNA: TGTGCCAGCAGCTTGAAGGTTGCACAGGAGACCCAGTACTTC
V gene: TRBV7-9
J gene: TRBJ2-5
D gene: -
clone size: -

CDR3 protein: CASSLVEAGGGYEQYF
CDR3 DNA: TGTGCCAGCAGCTTAGTAGAGGCTGGAGGGGGCTACGAGCAGTACTTC
V gene: TRBV13
J gene: TRBJ2-7
D gene: -
clone size: -

CDR3 protein: CSVDRYGGRAQYF
CDR3 DNA: TGCAGCGTTGACCGGTACGGGGGCAGGGCCCAGTACTTC
V gene: TRBV29-1
J gene: TRBJ2-5
D gene: -
clone size: -

CDR3 protein: CSARDPSRSADTQYF
CDR3 DNA: TGCAGTGCTAGAGATCCATCTAGAAGCGCAGATACGCAGTATTTT
V gene: TRBV20-1
J gene: TRBJ2-3
D gene: -
clone size: -

CDR3 protein: CSAHRVGGNQPQHF
CDR3 DNA: TGCAGTGCCCACAGGGTAGGAGGCAATCAGCCCCAGCATTTT
V gene: TRBV20-1
J gene: TRBJ1-5
D gene: -
clone size: -

CDR3 protein: CSAPLLGDTDTQYF
CDR3 DNA: TGCAGTGCTCCGCTCCTGGGCGACACAGATACGCAGTATTTT
V gene: TRBV20-1
J gene: TRBJ2-3
D gene: -
clone size: many

CDR3 protein: CASSLVGGTGGVNEQYF
CDR3 DNA: TGCGCCAGCAGCTTGGTAGGTGGGACAGGGGGGGTCAACGAGCAGTACTTC
V gene: TRBV5-1
J gene: TRBJ2-7
D gene: TRBD1
clone size: -

CDR3 protein: CATSRGLAGSYNEQFF
CDR3 DNA: TGTGCCACCAGCAGGGGACTAGCGGGCTCCTACAATGAGCAGTTCTTC
V gene: TRBV15
J gene: TRBJ2-1
D gene: TRBD2
clone size: few

CDR3 protein: CASSRDPIHEQYF
CDR3 DNA: TGTGCCAGCTCGAGGGACCCGATCCACGAGCAGTACTTC
V gene: TRBV6-1
J gene: TRBJ2-7
D gene: -
clone size: few

CDR3 protein: CSVIPEGLSSYEQYF
CDR3 DNA: TGCAGTGTGATCCCGGAGGGGCTAAGCTCCTACGAGCAGTACTTC
V gene: TRBV29-1
J gene: TRBJ2-7
D gene: -
clone size: -

CDR3 protein: CSAAPVKGPPSREQYF
CDR3 DNA: TGCAGCGCCGCCCCCGTTAAGGGCCCCCCCTCTCGGGAGCAGTACTTC
V gene: TRBV29-1
J gene: TRBJ2-7
D gene: -
clone size: -

CDR3 protein: CASSLADSFYGYTF
CDR3 DNA: TGTGCCAGCAGCCTTGCCGACAGTTTCTATGGCTACACCTTC
V gene: TRBV12-3/TRBV12-4
J gene: TRBJ1-2
D gene: -
clone size: many

CDR3 protein: CASSEFMGQETQYF
CDR3 DNA: TGTGCCAGCAGTGAATTCATGGGGCAAGAGACCCAGTACTTC
V gene: TRBV25-1
J gene: TRBJ2-5
D gene: -
clone size: many

CDR3 protein: CASGFWSPQETQYF
CDR3 DNA: TGTGCTAGTGGTTTTTGGTCCCCCCAAGAGACCCAGTACTTC
V gene: TRBV12-5
J gene: TRBJ2-5
D gene: -
clone size: few

CDR3 protein: CASSVGGAGGMGTQYF
CDR3 DNA: TGTGCCAGCAGCGTAGGAGGAGCGGGGGGGATGGGGACCCAGTACTTC
V gene: TRBV9
J gene: TRBJ2-5
D gene: TRBD2
clone size: many

CDR3 protein: CSAREAPIAIPYNEQFF
CDR3 DNA: TGCAGTGCTAGAGAGGCCCCAATAGCCATTCCCTACAATGAGCAGTTCTTC
V gene: TRBV20-1
J gene: TRBJ2-1
D gene: -
clone size: few

CDR3 protein: CASSLWKTGEQYF
CDR3 DNA: TGTGCCAGCAGTTTATGGAAGACAGGGGAGCAGTACTTC
V gene: TRBV28
J gene: TRBJ2-7
D gene: TRBD1
clone size: many

CDR3 protein: CSVEDTQARGNNEQFF
CDR3 DNA: TGCAGCGTTGAAGATACCCAGGCCAGGGGGAACAATGAGCAGTTCTTC
V gene: TRBV29-1
J gene: TRBJ2-1
D gene: TRBD1
clone size: -

CDR3 protein: CASSSMTSGSTDTQYF
CDR3 DNA: TGCGCCAGCAGCTCGATGACTAGCGGGAGTACAGATACGCAGTATTTT
V gene: TRBV5-1
J gene: TRBJ2-3
D gene: TRBD2
clone size: once

CDR3 protein: CASSSLSWPVPSDTQYF
CDR3 DNA: TGCGCCAGCAGCTCCCTCAGCTGGCCAGTTCCCTCAGATACGCAGTATTTT
V gene: TRBV5-1
J gene: TRBJ2-3
D gene: -
clone size: few

CDR3 protein: CASSSRTTFRYNEQFF
CDR3 DNA: TGTGCCAGCAGTTCTAGGACTACCTTTAGGTACAATGAGCAGTTCTTC
V gene: TRBV27
J gene: TRBJ2-1
D gene: -
clone size: -

CDR3 protein: CSARVRDRVSYEQYF
CDR3 DNA: TGCAGTGCTAGGGTCCGGGACAGGGTCTCCTACGAGCAGTACTTC
V gene: TRBV20-1
J gene: TRBJ2-7
D gene: TRBD1
clone size: -